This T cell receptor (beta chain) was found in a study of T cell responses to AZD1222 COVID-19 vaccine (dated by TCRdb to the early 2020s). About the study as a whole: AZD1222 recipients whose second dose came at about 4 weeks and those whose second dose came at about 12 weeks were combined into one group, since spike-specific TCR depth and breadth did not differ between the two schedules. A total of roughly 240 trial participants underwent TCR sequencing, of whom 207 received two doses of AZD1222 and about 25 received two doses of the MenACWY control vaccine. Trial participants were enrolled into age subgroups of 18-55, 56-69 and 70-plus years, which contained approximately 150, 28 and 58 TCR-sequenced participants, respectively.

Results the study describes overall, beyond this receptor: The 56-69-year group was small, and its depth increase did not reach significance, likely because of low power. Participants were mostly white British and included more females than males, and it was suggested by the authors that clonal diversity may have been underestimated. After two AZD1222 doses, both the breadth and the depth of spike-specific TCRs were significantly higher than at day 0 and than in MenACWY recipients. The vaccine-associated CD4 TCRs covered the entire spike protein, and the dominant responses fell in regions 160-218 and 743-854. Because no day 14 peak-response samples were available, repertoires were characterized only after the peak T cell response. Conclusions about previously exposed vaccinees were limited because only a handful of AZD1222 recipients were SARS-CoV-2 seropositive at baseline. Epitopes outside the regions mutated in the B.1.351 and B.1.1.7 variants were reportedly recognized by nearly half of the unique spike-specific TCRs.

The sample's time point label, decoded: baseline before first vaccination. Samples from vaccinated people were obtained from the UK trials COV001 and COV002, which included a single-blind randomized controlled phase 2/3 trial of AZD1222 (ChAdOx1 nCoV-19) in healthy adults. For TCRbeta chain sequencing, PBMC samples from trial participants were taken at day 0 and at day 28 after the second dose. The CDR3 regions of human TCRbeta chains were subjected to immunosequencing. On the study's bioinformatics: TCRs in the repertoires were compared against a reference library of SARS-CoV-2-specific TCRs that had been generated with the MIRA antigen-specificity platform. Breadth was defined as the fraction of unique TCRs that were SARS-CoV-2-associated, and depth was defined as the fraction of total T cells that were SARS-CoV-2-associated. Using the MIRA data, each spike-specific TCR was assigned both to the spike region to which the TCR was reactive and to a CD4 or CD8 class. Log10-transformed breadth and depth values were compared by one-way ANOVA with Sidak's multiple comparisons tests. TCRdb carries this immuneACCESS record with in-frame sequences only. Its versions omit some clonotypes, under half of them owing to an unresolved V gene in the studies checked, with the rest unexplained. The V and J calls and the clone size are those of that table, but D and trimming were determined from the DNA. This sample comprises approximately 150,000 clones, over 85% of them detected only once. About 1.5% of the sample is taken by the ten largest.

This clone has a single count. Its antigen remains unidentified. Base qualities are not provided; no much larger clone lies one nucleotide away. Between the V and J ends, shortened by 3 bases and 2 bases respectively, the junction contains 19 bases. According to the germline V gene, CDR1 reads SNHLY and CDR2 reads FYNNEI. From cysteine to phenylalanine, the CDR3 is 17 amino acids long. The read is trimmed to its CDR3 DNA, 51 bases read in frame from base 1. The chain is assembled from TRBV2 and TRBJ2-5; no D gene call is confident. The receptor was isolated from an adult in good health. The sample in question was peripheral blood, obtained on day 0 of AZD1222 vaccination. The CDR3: CASSEAALGRAQETQYF. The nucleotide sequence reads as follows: TGTGCCAGCAGTGAGGCGGCCTTAGGACGGGCTCAAGAGACCCAGTACTTC.